This TCR beta chain stems from a study of control samples from healthy donors and cancer patients. This CDR3 has 14 residues. From germline, CDR1 is LGHNT and CDR2 FRNRAP. The V and J ends lost 7 bases and 7 bases respectively, with 16 bases between them. Sequenced by immunoSEQ multiplex PCR; TCRdb stores in-frame clones only, minus some. The table lists about 99,000 clones, around 89% of them singletons. The V gene is TRBV12-5, the J gene TRBJ1-4; no reliable D call. The sample taken for sequencing was PBMCs. This TCR was recovered from a man aged 60 to 69 with lung cancer. Here the CDR3 reads CASAETGSSEKLFF. As DNA, the CDR3 is TGTGCTAGTGCCGAGACGGGCTCGAGTGAAAAACTGTTTTTT.